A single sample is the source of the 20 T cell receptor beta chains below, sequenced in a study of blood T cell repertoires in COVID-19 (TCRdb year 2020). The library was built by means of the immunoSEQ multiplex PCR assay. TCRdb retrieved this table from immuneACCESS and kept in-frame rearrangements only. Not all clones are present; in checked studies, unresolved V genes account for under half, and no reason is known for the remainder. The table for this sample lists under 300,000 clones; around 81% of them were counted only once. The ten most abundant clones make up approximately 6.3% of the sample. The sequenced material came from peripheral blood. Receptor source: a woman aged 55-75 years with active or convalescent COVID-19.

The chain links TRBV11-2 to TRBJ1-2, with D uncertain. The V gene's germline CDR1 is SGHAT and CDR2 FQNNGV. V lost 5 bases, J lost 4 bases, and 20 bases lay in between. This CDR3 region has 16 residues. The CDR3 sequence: CASSSSQLLPGYGYTF. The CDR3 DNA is TGTGCCAGCAGCAGCTCCCAGCTCCTTCCGGGCTATGGCTACACCTTC.

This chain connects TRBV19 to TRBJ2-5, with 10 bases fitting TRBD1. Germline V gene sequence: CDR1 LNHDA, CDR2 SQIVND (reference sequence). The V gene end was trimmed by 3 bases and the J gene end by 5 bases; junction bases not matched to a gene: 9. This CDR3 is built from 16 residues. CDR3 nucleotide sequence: TGTGCCAGTAGTATTGGGGGACAGGGGATAAGGGAGACCCAGTACTTC. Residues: CASSIGGQGIRETQYF.

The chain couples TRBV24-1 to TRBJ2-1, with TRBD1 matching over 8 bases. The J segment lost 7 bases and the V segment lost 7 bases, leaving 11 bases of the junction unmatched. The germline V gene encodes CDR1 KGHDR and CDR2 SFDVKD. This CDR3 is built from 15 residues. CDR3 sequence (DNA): TGTGCCACCAGCGAGGACAGGGTTAGTGTAAATGAGCAGTTCTTC. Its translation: CATSEDRVSVNEQFF.

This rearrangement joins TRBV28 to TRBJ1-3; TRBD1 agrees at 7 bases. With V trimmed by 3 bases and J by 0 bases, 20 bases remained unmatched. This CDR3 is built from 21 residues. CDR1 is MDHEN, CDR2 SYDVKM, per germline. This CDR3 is CASSFYLPRQGPTSSGNTIYF. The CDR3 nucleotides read TGTGCCAGCAGTTTTTATCTTCCGAGACAGGGACCGACCTCCTCTGGAAACACCATATATTTT.

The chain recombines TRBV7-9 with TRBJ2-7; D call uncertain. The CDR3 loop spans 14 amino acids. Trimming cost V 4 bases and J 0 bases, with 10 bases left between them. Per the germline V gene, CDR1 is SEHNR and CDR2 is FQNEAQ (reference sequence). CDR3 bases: TGTGCCAGCAGCTATCCCGGCGGCTCCTACGAGCAGTACTTC. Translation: CASSYPGGSYEQYF.

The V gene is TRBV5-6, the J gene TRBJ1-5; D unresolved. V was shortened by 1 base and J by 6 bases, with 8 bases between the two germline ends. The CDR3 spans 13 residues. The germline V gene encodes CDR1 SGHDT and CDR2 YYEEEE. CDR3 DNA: TGTGCCAGCAGCTTGCGGGGTTTTCAGCCCCAGCATTTT. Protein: CASSLRGFQPQHF.

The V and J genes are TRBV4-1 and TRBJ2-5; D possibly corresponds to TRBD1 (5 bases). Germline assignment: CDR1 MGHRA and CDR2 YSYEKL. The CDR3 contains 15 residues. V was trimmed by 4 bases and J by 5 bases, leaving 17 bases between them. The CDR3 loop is CASSPNGHPTETQYF. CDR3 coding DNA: TGCGCCAGCAGCCCGAATGGACACCCGACGGAGACCCAGTACTTC.

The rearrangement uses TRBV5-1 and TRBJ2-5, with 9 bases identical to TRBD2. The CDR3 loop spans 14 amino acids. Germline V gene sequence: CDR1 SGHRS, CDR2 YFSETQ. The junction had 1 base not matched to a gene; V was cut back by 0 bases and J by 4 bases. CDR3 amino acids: CASSLASGAETQYF. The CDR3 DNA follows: TGCGCCAGCAGCTTGGCTAGCGGGGCAGAGACCCAGTACTTC.

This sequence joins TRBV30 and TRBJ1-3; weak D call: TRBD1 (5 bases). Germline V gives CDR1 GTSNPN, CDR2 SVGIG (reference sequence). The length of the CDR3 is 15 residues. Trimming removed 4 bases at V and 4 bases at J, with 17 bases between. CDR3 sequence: CAWTVNSGEGNTIYF. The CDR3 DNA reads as TGTGCCTGGACTGTAAATTCGGGGGAAGGAAACACCATATATTTT.

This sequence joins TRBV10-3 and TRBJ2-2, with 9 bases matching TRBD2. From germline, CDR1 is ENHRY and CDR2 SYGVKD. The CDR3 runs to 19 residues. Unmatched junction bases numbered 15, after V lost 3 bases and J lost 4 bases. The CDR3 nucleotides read TGTGCCATCAGTGACTCGAAAGGGAGGCTAGCGGGACGCACCGGGGAGCTGTTTTTT. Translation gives CAISDSKGRLAGRTGELFF.

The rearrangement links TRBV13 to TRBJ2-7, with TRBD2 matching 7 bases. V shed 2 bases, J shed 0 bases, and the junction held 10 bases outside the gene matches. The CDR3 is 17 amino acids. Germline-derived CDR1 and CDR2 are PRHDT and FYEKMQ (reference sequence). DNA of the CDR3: TGTGCCAGCAGCTTATCGAGTACGGGAGGCTTCTCCTACGAGCAGTACTTC. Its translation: CASSLSSTGGFSYEQYF.

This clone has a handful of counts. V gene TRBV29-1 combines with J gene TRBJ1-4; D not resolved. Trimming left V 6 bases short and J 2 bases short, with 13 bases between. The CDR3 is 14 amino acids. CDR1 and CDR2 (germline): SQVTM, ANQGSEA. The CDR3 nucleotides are TGCAGCGTGGGCGGACGGACTACTAATGAAAAACTGTTTTTT. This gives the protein CSVGGRTTNEKLFF.

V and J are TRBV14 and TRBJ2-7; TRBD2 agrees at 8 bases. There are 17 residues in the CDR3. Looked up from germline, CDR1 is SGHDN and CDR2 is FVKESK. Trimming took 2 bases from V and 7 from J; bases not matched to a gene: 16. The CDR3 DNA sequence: TGTGCCAGCAGCCAACCGGGCAGCGGGAGTGAGCTGGGTGAGCAGTACTTC. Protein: CASSQPGSGSELGEQYF.

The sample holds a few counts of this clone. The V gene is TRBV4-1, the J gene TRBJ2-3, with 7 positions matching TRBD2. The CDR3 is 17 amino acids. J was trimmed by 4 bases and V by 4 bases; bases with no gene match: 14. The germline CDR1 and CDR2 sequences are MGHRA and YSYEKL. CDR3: CASSPNRLSGASDTQYF. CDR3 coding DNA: TGCGCCAGCAGCCCCAACAGACTAAGCGGGGCCTCAGATACGCAGTATTTT.

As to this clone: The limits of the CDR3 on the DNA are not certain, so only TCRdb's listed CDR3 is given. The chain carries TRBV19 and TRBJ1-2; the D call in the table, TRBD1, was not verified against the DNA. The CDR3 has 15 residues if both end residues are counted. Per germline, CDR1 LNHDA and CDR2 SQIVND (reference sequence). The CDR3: CASTSDRVDNYGYTF.

CDR3 coding DNA: TGTGCCAGCAGTCTACAGGGGGCCGGCGGAAACACCATATATTTT. Its translation: CASSLQGAGGNTIYF. V and J are TRBV6-5 and TRBJ1-3; 9 bases align to TRBD1. The CDR3 contains 15 residues. V trimming: 5 bases; J trimming: 4 bases; junction bases outside the gene matches: 6. Germline CDR1 MNHEY, CDR2 SVGAGI.

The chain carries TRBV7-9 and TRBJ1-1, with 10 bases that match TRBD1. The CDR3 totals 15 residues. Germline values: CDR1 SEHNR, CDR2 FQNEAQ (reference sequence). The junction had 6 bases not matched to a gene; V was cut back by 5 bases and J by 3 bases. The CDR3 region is CASSPDRGLDTEAFF. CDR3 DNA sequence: TGTGCCAGCAGCCCCGACAGGGGGCTGGACACTGAAGCTTTCTTT.

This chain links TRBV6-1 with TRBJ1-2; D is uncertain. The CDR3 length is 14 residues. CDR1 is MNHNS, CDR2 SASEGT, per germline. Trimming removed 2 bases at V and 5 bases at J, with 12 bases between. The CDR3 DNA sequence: TGTGCCAGCAGTGAATTACAAGTCGGGTATGGCTACACCTTC. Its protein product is CASSELQVGYGYTF.

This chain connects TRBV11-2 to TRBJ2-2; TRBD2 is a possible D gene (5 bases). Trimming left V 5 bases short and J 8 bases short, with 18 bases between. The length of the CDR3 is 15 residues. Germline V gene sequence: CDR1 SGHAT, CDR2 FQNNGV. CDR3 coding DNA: TGTGCCAGCAGCCCCAACCGGGCTAGCTGGGGGGAGCTGTTTTTT. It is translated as CASSPNRASWGELFF.

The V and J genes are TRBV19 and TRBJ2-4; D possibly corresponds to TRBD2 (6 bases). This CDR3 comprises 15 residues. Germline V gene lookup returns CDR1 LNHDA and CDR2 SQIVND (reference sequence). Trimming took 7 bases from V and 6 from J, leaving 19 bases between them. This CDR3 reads CASTTLEGMVNIQYF. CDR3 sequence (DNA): TGTGCCAGTACCACCTTGGAGGGTATGGTAAACATTCAGTACTTC. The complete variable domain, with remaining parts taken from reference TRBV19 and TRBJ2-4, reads DGGITQSPKYLFRKEGQNVTLSCEQNLNHDAMYWYRQDPGQGLRLIYYSQIVNDFQKGDIAEGYSVSREKKESFPLTVTSAQKNPTAFYLCASTTLEGMVNIQYFGAGTRLSVL.